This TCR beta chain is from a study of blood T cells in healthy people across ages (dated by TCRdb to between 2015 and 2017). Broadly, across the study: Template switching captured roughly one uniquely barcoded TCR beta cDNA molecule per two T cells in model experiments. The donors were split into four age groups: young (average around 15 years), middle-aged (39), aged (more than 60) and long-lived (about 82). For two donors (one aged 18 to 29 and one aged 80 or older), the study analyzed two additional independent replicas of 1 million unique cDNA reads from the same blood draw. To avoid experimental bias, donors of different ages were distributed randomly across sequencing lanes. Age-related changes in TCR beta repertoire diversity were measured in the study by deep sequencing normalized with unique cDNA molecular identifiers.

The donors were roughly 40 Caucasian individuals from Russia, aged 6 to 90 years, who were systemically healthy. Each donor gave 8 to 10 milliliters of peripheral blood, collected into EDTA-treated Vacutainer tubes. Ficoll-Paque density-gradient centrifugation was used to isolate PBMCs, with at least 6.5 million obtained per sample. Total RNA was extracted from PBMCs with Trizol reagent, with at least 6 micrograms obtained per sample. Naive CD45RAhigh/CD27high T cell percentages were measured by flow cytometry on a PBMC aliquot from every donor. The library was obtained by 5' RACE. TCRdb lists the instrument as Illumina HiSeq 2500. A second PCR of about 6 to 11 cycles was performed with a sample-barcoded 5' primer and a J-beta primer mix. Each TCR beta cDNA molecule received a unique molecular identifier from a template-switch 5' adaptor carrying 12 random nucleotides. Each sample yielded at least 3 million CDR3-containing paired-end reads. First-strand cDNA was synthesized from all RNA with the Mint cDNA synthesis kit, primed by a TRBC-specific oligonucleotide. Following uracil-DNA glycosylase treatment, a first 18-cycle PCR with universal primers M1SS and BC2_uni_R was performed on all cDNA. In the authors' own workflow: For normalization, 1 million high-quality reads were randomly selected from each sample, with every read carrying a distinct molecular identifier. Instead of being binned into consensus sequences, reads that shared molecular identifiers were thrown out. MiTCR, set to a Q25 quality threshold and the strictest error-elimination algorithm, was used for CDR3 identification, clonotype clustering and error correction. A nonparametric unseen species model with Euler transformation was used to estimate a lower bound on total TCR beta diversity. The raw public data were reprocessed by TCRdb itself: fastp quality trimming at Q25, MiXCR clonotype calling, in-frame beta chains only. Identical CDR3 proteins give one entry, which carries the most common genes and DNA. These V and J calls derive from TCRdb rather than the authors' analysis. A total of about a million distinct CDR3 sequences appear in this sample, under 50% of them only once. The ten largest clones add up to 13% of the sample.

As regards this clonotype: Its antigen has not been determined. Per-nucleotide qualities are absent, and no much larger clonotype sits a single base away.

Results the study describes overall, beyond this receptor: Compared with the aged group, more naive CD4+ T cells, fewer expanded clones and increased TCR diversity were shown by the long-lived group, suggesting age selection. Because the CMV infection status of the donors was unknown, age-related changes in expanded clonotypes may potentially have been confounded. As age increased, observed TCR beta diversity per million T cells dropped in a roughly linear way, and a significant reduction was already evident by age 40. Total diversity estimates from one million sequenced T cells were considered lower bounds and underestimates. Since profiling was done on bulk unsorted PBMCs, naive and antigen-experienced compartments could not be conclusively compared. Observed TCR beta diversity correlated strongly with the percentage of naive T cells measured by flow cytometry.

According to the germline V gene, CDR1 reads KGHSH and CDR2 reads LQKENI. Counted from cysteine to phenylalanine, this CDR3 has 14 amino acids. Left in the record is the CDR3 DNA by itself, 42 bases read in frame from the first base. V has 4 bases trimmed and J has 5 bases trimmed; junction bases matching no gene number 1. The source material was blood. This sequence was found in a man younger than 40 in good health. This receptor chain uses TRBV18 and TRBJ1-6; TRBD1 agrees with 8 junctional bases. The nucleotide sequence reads TGTGCCAGCTCACAGACAGGGGATAATTCACCCCTCCACTTT. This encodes CASSQTGDNSPLHF.